This T cell receptor (beta chain) was recovered during a study of radiotherapy plus CTLA-4 blockade in lung cancer. People whose metastatic non-small-cell lung cancer was chemo-refractory got focal radiation along with CTLA-4 blockade by ipilimumab. The protocol was immunoSEQ multiplex PCR, while the TCRdb copy is restricted to in-frame clones and leaves out a portion. This table has approximately 49,000 clones, 70% to 90% appearing once. Trimming took off 5 bases at V and 3 bases at J, with 10 bases between the two ends. Germline loops: CDR1 MNHNS, CDR2 SASEGT. CDR3 length equals 13 residues. This sequence originates from a human donor with non-small cell lung cancer whose response to radiotherapy plus ipilimumab could not be evaluated. The chain is built from TRBV6-1 and TRBJ2-5; D is unresolved. The starting material was peripheral blood, obtained from a patient treated with radiotherapy plus ipilimumab. The CDR3: CASSTGAKETQYF. CDR3 DNA: TGTGCCAGCAGTACCGGAGCGAAAGAGACCCAGTACTTC.